This TCR beta chain stems from a study of beta chain features in type 1 diabetes. Overall study context: Analysis included around 110,000,000 sorted cells drawn from all samples.

V lost 7 bases to trimming and J lost 3 bases, with 18 bases between them. CDR1 and CDR2 (germline): MNHEY, SVGAGI. The CDR3 is made up of 15 amino acids. Expressed TCRB transcripts were sequenced after all isolated RNA was converted to cDNA. Generated by immunoSEQ multiplex PCR, the TCRdb table keeps only in-frame clones and is missing some. The sample contains over 700,000 clones, roughly 16% of which appear only once. About this clone itself: Its target is not known.

Study outcomes and limitations: Insertions at VDJ junctions were less frequent in type 1 diabetes patients. These patients also deleted more nucleotides at the same junctions. HLA effects on TCRB rearrangement stayed unresolved here. Across all four CD4+ subsets, people with type 1 diabetes showed modestly shorter TCRB CDR3s.

The V and J genes are TRBV6-5 and TRBJ2-5; the D gene could be TRBD1 or TRBD2 (5 bases each). This clonotype was sampled from a woman aged 18 to 35 in good health. The sample was naive CD4+ T cells from blood. This CDR3 reads CASNPNGAWKETQYF. The CDR3 nucleotides are TGTGCCAGCAACCCGAACGGGGCCTGGAAAGAGACCCAGTACTTC.